This passage covers 25 T cell receptor beta chains from one sample sequenced in a study of T cell changes during pregnancy in multiple sclerosis (dated by TCRdb to 2018 to 2020). The receptor library was made with the immunoSEQ multiplex PCR assay. TCRdb limited this immuneACCESS table to in-frame rearrangements with V and J called. A share of clones is missing; checked studies link under half to unresolved V genes, and the rest is unexplained. Present in this sample are some 29,000 clones, 89% of which were seen just once. In total, the top ten clones hold approximately 6.6% of the sample. The starting material was CD8+ T cells from peripheral blood mononuclear cells, obtained after pregnancy. These receptors originate from a female donor with multiple sclerosis, enrolled in a pregnancy study.

The J gene is TRBJ2-1, the V gene TRBV6-6; TRBD2 matches 9 bases. This CDR3 is 15 amino acids long. The germline V gene has CDR1 MNHNY and CDR2 SVGAGI (reference sequence). The trim removed 11 bases at V and 1 base at J, leaving 9 bases unmatched. CDR3 amino acids: CAHRASGNSYNEQFF. CDR3 bases: TGTGCCCATCGGGCTAGCGGGAATTCCTACAATGAGCAGTTCTTC.

The chain joins TRBV7-9 to TRBJ2-7; 7 bases agree with TRBD1. The CDR3 has 17 residues. Germline-derived CDR1 and CDR2 are SEHNR and FQNEAQ (reference sequence). Unmatched junction bases numbered 13, after V lost 5 bases and J lost 0 bases. Here the CDR3 DNA reads TGTGCCAGCAGCCCGAGGATCCCGGGACAGAGCTCCTACGAGCAGTACTTC. Residues: CASSPRIPGQSSYEQYF.

V usage is TRBV4-3 and J usage is TRBJ2-7; tentatively, D is TRBD2 (5 bases). Looked up from germline, CDR1 is LGHNA and CDR2 is YSLEER. The CDR3 consists of 14 residues. V was pared by 0 bases and J by 4 bases, with 10 bases between. The CDR3 DNA is TGCGCCAGCAGCCAAGATGGAGGAGTTTACGAGCAGTACTTC. Its translation is CASSQDGGVYEQYF.

This clone was recorded many times. The chain combines TRBV29-1 with TRBJ1-2, with D hard to call. V was cut by 5 bases and J by 4 bases, with 17 bases left in between. CDR3 length: 14 amino acids. The germline V gene has CDR1 SQVTM and CDR2 ANQGSEA. The CDR3 DNA is TGCAGCGTTAGGGCCGGGGATAGTTCCTATGGCTACACCTTC. Amino acids: CSVRAGDSSYGYTF.

This sequence joins TRBV27 and TRBJ2-2, with D maybe TRBD1 (5 bases). The CDR3 is made up of 14 amino acids. Germline loops: CDR1 MNHEY, CDR2 SMNVEV (reference sequence). Trimming shortened V by 5 bases and J by 5 bases, and 12 bases separated the two germline ends. In DNA form, the CDR3 reads TGTGCCAGCAGTCAGACAGAGATGACCGGGGAGCTGTTTTTT. Protein product: CASSQTEMTGELFF.

The chain has TRBV28 and TRBJ2-2; D gene ambiguous. V was pared by 7 bases and J by 7 bases, with 7 bases between. Germline V gene data show CDR1 as MDHEN and CDR2 as SYDVKM. The CDR3 is 11 residues long. CDR3 residues: CASNQNGELFF. The CDR3 nucleotides are TGTGCCAGCAACCAGAACGGGGAGCTGTTTTTT.

The chain employs TRBV19 and TRBJ2-7; 7 bases match TRBD2. The CDR3 consists of 15 residues. V lost 4 bases to trimming and J lost 2 bases; unmatched junction nucleotides: 8. The germline CDR1 and CDR2 sequences are LNHDA and SQIVND (reference sequence). CDR3 nucleotides: TGTGCCAGTAGTAACTCGCTAGCGGAAGCCTACGAGCAGTACTTC. This codes for CASSNSLAEAYEQYF.

The genes are TRBV5-5 and TRBJ1-5; D is perhaps TRBD1 (6 bases). The CDR3 consists of 14 residues. V dropped 0 bases and J dropped 3 bases, with 7 bases sitting between them. Germline CDR1 and CDR2: SGHKS and YYEKEE (reference sequence). This chain's CDR3 is CASSLGDTNQPQHF. Here the CDR3 DNA reads TGTGCCAGCAGCTTGGGGGACACCAATCAGCCCCAGCATTTT.

The rearrangement joins TRBV14 to TRBJ1-2, with a possible D match to TRBD1 (6 bases). The CDR3 length is 14 residues. Germline CDR1 SGHDN, CDR2 FVKESK. Trimming cost V 4 bases and J 5 bases, with 14 bases left between them. CDR3 DNA: TGTGCCAGCAGCCCCGGACAGAGACTATATGGCTACACCTTC. Translation gives CASSPGQRLYGYTF. The whole variable domain, remainder taken from reference TRBV14 and TRBJ1-2, is EAGVTQFPSHSVIEKGQTVTLRCDPISGHDNLYWYRRVMGKEIKFLLHFVKESKQDESGMPNNRFLAERTGGTYSTLKVQPAELEDSGVYFCASSPGQRLYGYTFGSGTRLTVV.

J is TRBJ2-3 and V is TRBV6-1; 12 nucleotides line up with TRBD2. The CDR3 covers 15 residues. V dropped 6 bases and J dropped 0; count of bases not matched to a gene: 1. Per germline, CDR1 MNHNS and CDR2 SASEGT. CDR3 region: CASRGLAGSTDTQYF. CDR3 DNA: TGTGCCAGCAGAGGACTAGCGGGGAGCACAGATACGCAGTATTTT.

The chain is built from TRBV28 and TRBJ1-5; TRBD1 agrees at 8 bases. The CDR3 runs 16 residues. Germline lookup yields CDR1 MDHEN and CDR2 SYDVKM. V shed 10 bases and J 3 bases; nucleotides not matched to a gene: 14. The CDR3: CATLEVAGGFNQPQHF. The CDR3 DNA reads TGTGCCACCCTCGAGGTGGCAGGGGGCTTCAATCAGCCCCAGCATTTT.

This chain links TRBV4-1 with TRBJ2-4; 8 bases are a match to TRBD1. The CDR3 runs to 13 residues. Germline CDR1 reads MGHRA; CDR2 reads YSYEKL. The V segment lost 4 bases and the J segment 9 bases; nucleotides outside the gene matches: 5. As DNA, the CDR3 is TGCGCCAGCAGCCCAGGACAGGGCGGCATTCAGTACTTC. As protein: CASSPGQGGIQYF.

The chain has TRBV19 and TRBJ2-7; TRBD1 agrees at 7 bases. Germline CDR1 reads LNHDA; CDR2 reads SQIVND (reference sequence). This CDR3 spans 15 amino acids. J lost 3 bases, V lost 1 base, and 6 bases had no gene match. Written as DNA, the CDR3 is TGTGCCAGTAGTATAGGGGGACAGCTCTACTACGAGCAGTACTTC. Amino acids: CASSIGGQLYYEQYF.

The V call is TRBV7-9, the J call TRBJ2-1; D perhaps matches TRBD2 (6 bases). V was cut by 0 bases and J by 4 bases, with 16 bases left in between. Germline V lookup: CDR1 SEHNR, CDR2 FQNEAQ (reference sequence). The CDR3 spans 17 residues. The CDR3 DNA follows: TGTGCCAGCAGCTTAGCGGGAGGAGGCTTGGGTTACAATGAGCAGTTCTTC. Protein sequence: CASSLAGGGLGYNEQFF.

This rearrangement joins TRBV4-3 to TRBJ2-3; D possibly corresponds to TRBD2 (6 bases). Germline CDR1 is LGHNA and CDR2 is YSLEER. This CDR3 has 17 amino acids. V was trimmed by 0 bases and J by 1 base, leaving 14 bases between them. CDR3 protein: CASSQDRQGGGTDTQYF. The CDR3, as DNA: TGCGCCAGCAGCCAAGATCGTCAGGGAGGAGGCACAGATACGCAGTATTTT.

Turning to this clone: Other DNA sequences from this sample encode an identical CDR3 as well. V usage is TRBV29-1 and J usage is TRBJ1-2, with 10 bases matching TRBD1. Germline V gene data show CDR1 as SQVTM and CDR2 as ANQGSEA. With 6 bases clipped from V and 8 bases from J, the junction kept 6 bases outside the gene matches. The CDR3 totals 12 residues. CDR3 bases: TGCAGCGTCCTGACAGGGGGCTTGGGCTACACCTTC. This sequence encodes CSVLTGGLGYTF.

The gene calls are TRBV21-1 and TRBJ2-3; the D call of TRBD2 is as the table states it, not checked on the DNA. TRBV21-1 is classified as a pseudogene. The CDR3 has 16 residues. The CDR3 sequence is CASISCGGGLVDTQYF. For the CDR3, the DNA is TGTGCCAGCATCTCTTGTGGGGGAGGGCTTGTAGATACGCAGTATTTT.

The chain couples TRBV27 to TRBJ2-1; D might be TRBD2 (6 bases). Germline V gene sequence: CDR1 MNHEY, CDR2 SMNVEV (reference sequence). The CDR3 extends over 14 amino acids. The V gene lost 1 base and the J gene lost 4 bases, with 8 bases spanning the gap. The CDR3 nucleotides are TGTGCCAGCAGTTTATTGGGACTTTACAATGAGCAGTTCTTC. Amino acids: CASSLLGLYNEQFF.

The rearrangement joins TRBV5-1 to TRBJ2-5; 8 bases agree with TRBD1. The J call is doubtful: the DNA matches TRBJ2-7 better. This CDR3 region has 18 residues. CDR1 SGHRS and CDR2 YFSETQ come from the germline V gene. Here the CDR3 DNA reads TGCGCCAGCAGCCCTGTAACCATCGACAGGGGAGTCTCCTACGAGCAGTACTTC. It translates to CASSPVTIDRGVSYEQYF.

This clone appeared a few times. The rearrangement links TRBV6-1 to TRBJ2-2; D not certain. V shed 4 bases and J shed 4 bases, with 7 bases lying between them. Germline V gives CDR1 MNHNS, CDR2 SASEGT. CDR3 length: 13 residues. Written as DNA, the CDR3 is TGTGCCAGCAGTGGACTGGTCACCGGGGAGCTGTTTTTT. Protein sequence: CASSGLVTGELFF.

As for this clone: Distinct nucleotide sequences in the sample also encode this CDR3. V usage is TRBV6-4 and J usage is TRBJ2-1, with TRBD2 identical over 13 bases. From germline, CDR1 is MRHNA and CDR2 SNTAGT. The V and J ends lost 5 bases and 5 bases, in that order; junction bases with no gene match: 3. The CDR3 is made up of 15 amino acids. The CDR3, as DNA: TGTGCCAGCAGTCCCGGGACTAGCGGGAACAATGAGCAGTTCTTC. Amino acid sequence: CASSPGTSGNNEQFF.

The chain has TRBV6-4 and TRBJ2-1; perhaps TRBD1 as D (6 bases). V dropped 4 bases and J dropped 2 bases, with 12 bases sitting between them. Germline V gene lookup returns CDR1 MRHNA and CDR2 SNTAGT. The CDR3 is 15 residues long. In nucleotides, the CDR3 is TGTGCCAGCAGTGTAGACCCAGGGGCCTACAATGAGCAGTTCTTC. It encodes CASSVDPGAYNEQFF.

The gene calls are TRBV5-3 and TRBJ1-2; no clear D gene. TRBV5-3 is reported as an ORF; its role is uncertain. This CDR3 has 16 amino acids. Trimming stripped 3 bases from V and 0 bases from J, with 15 bases between. CDR3 residues: CARSSDGDLTNYGYTF. For the CDR3, the DNA is TGTGCCAGAAGCTCTGATGGAGACTTAACTAACTATGGCTACACCTTC.

As regards this clone: The junction does not match germline at one end; this may be a read error. V is TRBV7-7 and J is TRBJ2-2; 10 bases agree with TRBD2. This CDR3 is built from 16 residues. Germline-derived CDR1 and CDR2 are SSHAT and FNYEAQ (reference sequence). The CDR3 sequence: CASSATLAGATGELFF. In DNA, the CDR3 is TGTGCTAGCAGCGCCACTCTAGCGGGAGCGACCGGGGAGCTGTTTTTT.

This clone was recorded once. The V gene is TRBV18, the J gene TRBJ2-3; 10 nucleotides agree with TRBD2. This CDR3 comprises 18 residues. Germline V CDR1 and CDR2: KGHSH, LQKENI. V was clipped by 5 bases and J by 2 bases; unmatched bases: 13. CDR3 amino acids: CASSDALIAGGPTDTQYF. The DNA of the CDR3 is TGTGCCAGCTCAGACGCGCTAATAGCGGGAGGCCCCACAGATACGCAGTATTTT.